Following are 17 T cell receptor beta chains from one sample sequenced in a study of blood T cell repertoires in COVID-19. Libraries were prepared by immunoSEQ multiplex PCR; TCRdb keeps only in-frame clonotypes and omits some of them. The table shows approximately 200,000 clones, with roughly 94% occurring only once. The sequencing sample was made of peripheral blood. These receptors were collected from a man aged 25 to 40 with COVID-19, enrolled during active disease.

This clone appeared once. The chain links TRBV18 to TRBJ1-1; D not resolved. V was clipped by 3 bases and J by 8 bases, with 16 bases between them. CDR1 is KGHSH, CDR2 LQKENI, per germline. This CDR3 spans 14 amino acids. The CDR3 DNA follows: TGTGCCAGCTCACCGAGGTCCGGGGTGCGCGAAGCTTTCTTT. Encoded protein: CASSPRSGVREAFF.

This chain uses TRBV7-9 with TRBJ1-2, with 10 bases that match TRBD1. CDR3 length: 15 amino acids. The V gene's germline CDR1 is SEHNR and CDR2 FQNEAQ (reference sequence). V shed 0 bases, J shed 6 bases, and the junction held 4 bases outside the gene matches. CDR3 sequence (DNA): TGTGCCAGCAGCTTAGCGGCCGACAGGGGGCATGGCTACACCTTC. This translates into CASSLAADRGHGYTF.

This clone is a singleton in its sample. The rearrangement uses TRBV27 and TRBJ1-2, with TRBD1 matching over 7 bases. From germline, CDR1 is MNHEY and CDR2 SMNVEV (reference sequence). This CDR3 region has 14 residues. Trimming took 3 bases from V and 7 from J; bases not matched to a gene: 8. The CDR3 DNA follows: TGTGCCAGCAGTTTTGAGAAGGGGGCGCCTGGCTACACCTTC. Its protein product is CASSFEKGAPGYTF.

V and J are TRBV2 and TRBJ1-3; 8 nucleotides line up with TRBD1. V trimming: 6 bases; J trimming: 4 bases; junction bases outside the gene matches: 8. The CDR3 contains 15 residues. Per germline, CDR1 SNHLY and CDR2 FYNNEI. CDR3 protein: CASRATGAYGNTIYF. CDR3 bases: TGTGCCAGCAGGGCGACAGGGGCTTACGGAAACACCATATATTTT.

The chain couples TRBV7-9 to TRBJ2-1; 9 nucleotides match TRBD1. The CDR3 length is 18 residues. Germline-derived CDR1 and CDR2 are SEHNR and FQNEAQ (reference sequence). V shed 5 bases, J shed 5 bases, and the junction held 16 bases outside the gene matches. Here the CDR3 reads CASSPGALGGQGHNEQFF. Written as DNA, the CDR3 is TGTGCCAGCAGCCCAGGCGCTCTAGGGGGACAGGGTCACAATGAGCAGTTCTTC.

The genes are TRBV29-1 and TRBJ2-2; weak D call: TRBD1 (5 bases). V lost 4 bases to trimming and J lost 5 bases, with 17 bases between them. The CDR3 contains 15 residues. CDR1 is SQVTM, CDR2 ANQGSEA, per germline. In nucleotides, the CDR3 is TGCAGCGTTGGAATCCTAGGGGCAGAGACCGGGGAGCTGTTTTTT. This sequence encodes CSVGILGAETGELFF.

The chain has TRBV5-1 and TRBJ1-1; TRBD1 aligns across 10 bases. J was trimmed by 5 bases and V by 4 bases; bases with no gene match: 11. The CDR3 runs to 16 residues. The germline CDR1 and CDR2 sequences are SGHRS and YFSETQ. In DNA form, the CDR3 reads TGCGCCAGCAGCGCCCGGGACAGGGGAGTATGGACTGAAGCTTTCTTT. It yields the protein CASSARDRGVWTEAFF.

As to this clone: One end of the junction does not line up with germline, which may come from a read error. The chain employs TRBV6-5 and TRBJ2-2, with D uncertain. The CDR3 runs to 14 residues. The germline gives CDR1 MNHEY, CDR2 SVGAGI. DNA for the CDR3: TGTGCCAGCAGAGAGAGCGCGAACACCGGAGAGCTGTTTTTT. Translating gives CASRESANTGELFF.

This chain joins TRBV4-1 and TRBJ1-2; unclear D gene. The germline gives CDR1 MGHRA, CDR2 YSYEKL. This CDR3 spans 15 amino acids. V lost 0 bases and J 3 bases, leaving 11 bases between the germline ends. The CDR3 DNA reads as TGCGCCAGCAGCCAAGATTGGAGGGCTGACTATGGCTACACCTTC. Translating it yields CASSQDWRADYGYTF.

This chain uses TRBV2 with TRBJ1-2; D not resolved. Trimming stripped 1 base from V and 5 bases from J, with 11 bases between. The CDR3 is made up of 14 amino acids. Germline CDR1 SNHLY, CDR2 FYNNEI. The CDR3 loop reads CASSEGPQVYGYTF. For the CDR3, the DNA is TGTGCCAGCAGTGAAGGGCCTCAGGTATATGGCTACACCTTC.

This chain connects TRBV5-5 to TRBJ1-1, with a possible D match to TRBD1 (6 bases). There are 15 residues in the CDR3. The V gene's germline CDR1 is SGHKS and CDR2 YYEKEE (reference sequence). Trimming cost V 4 bases and J 3 bases, with 16 bases left between them. The CDR3 loop is CASSPDMRGYTEAFF. CDR3 bases: TGTGCCAGCAGCCCTGACATGAGGGGGTACACTGAAGCTTTCTTT.

The chain employs TRBV7-2 and TRBJ2-6; D unclear. Deletions cut 5 bases from V and 1 base from J, with 9 bases between. This CDR3 is 15 amino acids long. Germline CDR1 reads SGHTA; CDR2 reads FQGNSA. CDR3 nucleotides: TGTGCCAGCAGCCCACACCAGTCTGGGGCCAACGTCCTGACTTTC. Amino acid sequence: CASSPHQSGANVLTF.

The chain recombines TRBV27 with TRBJ1-5; 7 bases align to TRBD1. The CDR3 sequence is 14 residues long. Trimming removed 2 bases from V and 6 bases from J; junction bases left unmatched: 4. The germline V gene encodes CDR1 MNHEY and CDR2 SMNVEV (reference sequence). The CDR3 protein is CASSLAGGVQPQHF. In DNA, the CDR3 is TGTGCCAGCAGTTTAGCAGGGGGAGTTCAGCCCCAGCATTTT.

The rearrangement uses TRBV27 and TRBJ1-1, with TRBD1 matching over 8 bases. CDR1 is MNHEY, CDR2 SMNVEV, per germline (reference sequence). The CDR3 is 15 amino acids. V was clipped by 4 bases and J by 3 bases; unmatched bases: 7. The CDR3 bases are TGTGCCAGCAGTTACTGGACAGGGATTGACACTGAAGCTTTCTTT. The encoded protein is CASSYWTGIDTEAFF.

This chain joins TRBV4-1 and TRBJ2-2, with D possibly TRBD2 on 7 matching bases. Trimming cost V 4 bases and J 4 bases, with 19 bases left between them. The CDR3 totals 17 residues. Germline-derived CDR1 and CDR2 are MGHRA and YSYEKL. This CDR3 is CASSPRRAGAVTGELFF. The CDR3 DNA follows: TGCGCCAGCAGCCCTCGTCGGGCGGGGGCCGTCACCGGGGAGCTGTTTTTT.

In regard to this clone: The same CDR3 arises from other DNA sequences in this sample as well. The chain joins TRBV20-1 to TRBJ1-1; D is unresolved. V lost 3 bases and J 7 bases, leaving 9 bases between the germline ends. Germline V lookup: CDR1 DFQATT, CDR2 SNEGSKA (reference sequence). This CDR3 region has 11 residues. CDR3 loop: CSASSGHEAFF. CDR3 nucleotide sequence: TGCAGTGCTAGTAGCGGCCATGAAGCTTTCTTT.

V gene TRBV18 combines with J gene TRBJ1-1; no reliable D call. The V gene's germline CDR1 is KGHSH and CDR2 LQKENI. V shed 3 bases and J shed 6 bases, with 11 bases lying between them. The CDR3 contains 13 residues. CDR3 nucleotides: TGTGCCAGCTCACCCCCACAGTTAGCTGAAGCTTTCTTT. This translates into CASSPPQLAEAFF.